This T cell receptor (beta chain) was identified during a study of tumour-infiltrating T cells in Burkitt lymphoma. The wider study: The Burkitt lymphoma cohort spanned all epidemiological subtypes. Survival, overall and progression-free, tracked with productive clonality. Overall study results and limits: Several public clonotypes recurred in numerous Burkitt lymphoma patients.

The table came from immunoSEQ multiplex PCR; TCRdb's copy has only in-frame clones and leaves some out. The top ten hold approximately 2.6% of the sample, which has tens of thousands of clones, around 32% seen once. As for this clone: Its specificity is unknown.

This CDR3 comprises 18 residues. Per germline, CDR1 SGHDT and CDR2 YYEEEE. V gave up 4 bases and J gave up 3 bases, with 25 bases separating them. The V call is TRBV5-6, the J call TRBJ1-2, with a possible D match to TRBD1 (5 bases). Sequencing was done on a sample of tumor tissue. This TCR was recovered from a human donor with Burkitt lymphoma. Written as DNA, the CDR3 is TGTGCCAGCAGCAAAAGCATCGGACGGAGGGGTTCTGACTATGGCTACACCTTC. Protein: CASSKSIGRRGSDYGYTF.